Each of the 2 T cell receptor beta chains below was sequenced from the same sample in a study of identifying expanded T cells in peripheral blood. Profiling relied on immunoSEQ multiplex PCR, and the TCRdb table lists in-frame clones only, not all of them. The sample yields about 90,000 clones, approximately 86% seen once. What was sequenced was blood. These receptors came from a person aged 18 to 70 in good health.

This sequence joins TRBV5-6 and TRBJ2-1, with 8 positions matching TRBD2. CDR3 length: 15 residues. Germline CDR1 and CDR2: SGHDT and YYEEEE. V trimming: 2 bases; J trimming: 2 bases; junction bases outside the gene matches: 3. In DNA, the CDR3 is TGTGCCAGCAGCTTAACGGGGGGGACCTACAATGAGCAGTTCTTC. Translation: CASSLTGGTYNEQFF.

The V call is TRBV19, the J call TRBJ1-2; D not certain. Germline V lookup: CDR1 LNHDA, CDR2 SQIVND (reference sequence). This CDR3 comprises 13 residues. V was clipped by 4 bases and J by 8 bases, with 14 bases between them. CDR3 coding DNA: TGTGCCAGTAGTACTCGCAGAGGTGCCGGCTACACCTTC. This translates into CASSTRRGAGYTF.